This entry lists 24 T cell receptor beta chains sequenced from one sample in a study of cytotoxic CD8 clonotypes in ibrutinib-treated CLL. Sequencing was performed with immunoSEQ multiplex PCR; in TCRdb, only in-frame clones are kept and a portion is missing. The data show almost 250,000 clones, with under 80% seen just once and 15% to 19% held by the top ten. The input for sequencing was PBMCs, taken after 24 months of ibrutinib treatment. The receptors were sampled from a human donor with chronic lymphocytic leukemia.

The genes are TRBV25-1 and TRBJ2-1; D gene uncertain. The ends were cut back, 0 bases at V and 8 bases at J, with 2 bases in the middle. The CDR3 spans 11 residues. Germline-derived CDR1 and CDR2 are MGHDK and SYGVNS. The CDR3, as DNA: TGTGCCAGCAGTGAATACTATGAGCAGTTCTTC. It codes for CASSEYYEQFF.

This clone was recorded a few times. This chain joins TRBV29-1 and TRBJ1-1; perhaps TRBD1 as D (6 bases). The CDR3 loop spans 11 amino acids. Trimming left V 3 bases short and J 12 bases short, with 14 bases between. The germline gives CDR1 SQVTM, CDR2 ANQGSEA. In DNA form, the CDR3 reads TGCAGCGTTGACCCAGGAGGGACACCTTTCTTT. It specifies CSVDPGGTPFF.

V gene TRBV28 combines with J gene TRBJ2-1; D gene ambiguous. Germline CDR1 reads MDHEN; CDR2 reads SYDVKM. This CDR3 is built from 14 residues. Trimming stripped 5 bases from V and 7 bases from J, with 15 bases between. CDR3: CASSPAPSSNEQFF. Here the CDR3 DNA reads TGTGCCAGCAGTCCCGCCCCCAGTTCGAATGAGCAGTTCTTC.

This chain connects TRBV5-6 to TRBJ1-4, with D perhaps matching TRBD1 (6 bases). Germline loops: CDR1 SGHDT, CDR2 YYEEEE. Trimming shortened V by 0 bases and J by 8 bases, and 17 bases separated the two germline ends. The CDR3 runs to 16 residues. The CDR3 spells CASSLVGTSLGEKLFF. The CDR3 DNA reads as TGTGCCAGCAGCTTGGTCGGGACATCTCTGGGGGAAAAACTGTTTTTT.

This clone was seen ten or more times. This chain connects TRBV15 to TRBJ2-1; D remains ambiguous. Germline-derived CDR1 and CDR2 are LNHNV and YYDKDF (reference sequence). V was clipped by 4 bases and J by 0 bases, with 10 bases between them. The CDR3 is 15 residues long. The CDR3 nucleotides are TGTGCCACCAGCACAGGCTCCGCCTCCTACAATGAGCAGTTCTTC. Residues: CATSTGSASYNEQFF.

Regarding this clone: In the same sample, other DNA sequences code for this CDR3. The chain recombines TRBV7-2 with TRBJ2-7, with 8 bases identical to TRBD2. The V gene's germline CDR1 is SGHTA and CDR2 FQGNSA. V trimming: 5 bases; J trimming: 0 bases; junction bases outside the gene matches: 6. The CDR3 totals 15 residues. CDR3: CASSLRGGSSYEQYF. The CDR3 DNA reads as TGTGCCAGCAGCCTCCGGGGGGGCAGCTCCTACGAGCAGTACTTC.

The chain recombines TRBV6-6 with TRBJ1-2, with D maybe TRBD1 (5 bases). V was pared by 7 bases and J by 4 bases, with 10 bases between. The germline V gene encodes CDR1 MNHNY and CDR2 SVGAGI (reference sequence). The CDR3 contains 12 residues. The CDR3: CASTSGLYGYTF. Here the CDR3 DNA reads TGTGCCAGCACCTCGGGGCTCTATGGCTACACCTTC.

This rearrangement joins TRBV10-3 to TRBJ2-2; 8 bases are a match to TRBD2. The J segment lost 1 base and the V segment lost 9 bases, leaving 4 bases of the junction unmatched. From germline, CDR1 is ENHRY and CDR2 SYGVKD. CDR3 length equals 14 residues. As DNA, the CDR3 is TGTGCCATTGGTAGCGGGATGAACACCGGGGAGCTGTTTTTT. Protein: CAIGSGMNTGELFF.

The CDR3 bases are TGTGCCAGCAGCCCTGGGGGGCGGGGGGAGACCCAGTACTTC. Amino acid sequence: CASSPGGRGETQYF. The chain uses TRBV28 and TRBJ2-5, with D perhaps TRBD2 (7 bases). This CDR3 contains 14 residues. V gave up 6 bases and J gave up 5 bases, with 16 bases separating them. Germline CDR1 is MDHEN and CDR2 is SYDVKM.

This rearrangement joins TRBV5-1 to TRBJ2-7; D call uncertain. This CDR3 spans 14 amino acids. Trimming cost V 0 bases and J 3 bases, with 10 bases left between them. CDR1 is SGHRS and CDR2 is YFSETQ in the germline V gene. As DNA, the CDR3 is TGCGCCAGCAGCTTGGAGGCTAGTCGCTACGAGCAGTACTTC. Its protein is CASSLEASRYEQYF.

The genes are TRBV25-1 and TRBJ1-5; 10 nucleotides agree with TRBD1. This CDR3 spans 14 amino acids. Germline lookup yields CDR1 MGHDK and CDR2 SYGVNS. With 6 bases clipped from V and 6 bases from J, the junction kept 5 bases outside the gene matches. The CDR3 DNA reads TGTGCCAGCAGCCGGACAGGGGGGACTCAGCCCCAGCATTTT. Amino acid sequence: CASSRTGGTQPQHF. Looking up the rest from reference TRBV25-1 and TRBJ1-5 gives the full variable domain: EADIYQTPRYLVIGTGKKITLECSQTMGHDKMYWYQQDPGMELHLIHYSYGVNSTEKGDLSSESTVSRIRTEHFPLTLESARPSHTSQYLCASSRTGGTQPQHFGDGTRLSIL.

A single count supports this clone. The V gene is TRBV6-5, the J gene TRBJ2-2, with TRBD1 as a possible D gene (6 bases). Trimming stripped 10 bases from V and 3 bases from J, with 18 bases between. CDR1 and CDR2 (germline): MNHEY, SVGAGI. This CDR3 has 15 residues. The CDR3 sequence: CAIKGVGQHTGELFF. DNA of the CDR3: TGTGCCATCAAGGGGGTGGGCCAGCACACCGGGGAGCTGTTTTTT.

This clone was seen a single time. The V and J genes are TRBV6-1 and TRBJ2-7; no reliable D call. CDR1 is MNHNS, CDR2 SASEGT, per germline. The CDR3 runs 13 residues. V shed 9 bases and J shed 3 bases, with 15 bases lying between them. The CDR3 is CASHSQPLYEQYF. In DNA form, the CDR3 reads TGTGCCAGTCACTCGCAGCCTCTCTACGAGCAGTACTTC.

The rearrangement joins TRBV29-1 to TRBJ1-2; D ambiguous. The CDR3 length is 9 residues. Trimming removed 3 bases at V and 7 bases at J, with 3 bases between. In germline, CDR1 is SQVTM, CDR2 ANQGSEA. CDR3 coding DNA: TGCAGCGTTGAGCGTGGCTACACCTTC. This sequence encodes CSVERGYTF.

This chain links TRBV29-1 with TRBJ2-1, with a possible D match to TRBD2 (6 bases). CDR3 length: 14 amino acids. CDR1 is SQVTM, CDR2 ANQGSEA, per germline. Between the trimmed V and J ends, which lost 7 bases and 4 bases, there was a span of 17 bases. CDR3 sequence: CSAGSWGEYNEQFF. CDR3 sequence (DNA): TGCAGCGCGGGGAGTTGGGGGGAATACAATGAGCAGTTCTTC.

This clone was observed once. V and J are TRBV29-1 and TRBJ2-7; tentatively, D is TRBD1 or TRBD2 (5 bases each). Germline V gene data show CDR1 as SQVTM and CDR2 as ANQGSEA. Trimming took 4 bases from V and 3 from J, leaving 13 bases between them. This CDR3 has 13 residues. The chain's CDR3 is CSVVRDVFYEQYF. Here the CDR3 DNA reads TGCAGCGTTGTACGGGACGTATTCTACGAGCAGTACTTC.

This clone was picked up a small number of times. V usage is TRBV11-2 and J usage is TRBJ2-7; tentative D call: TRBD1 (5 bases). From germline, CDR1 is SGHAT and CDR2 FQNNGV. The ends were cut back, 0 bases at V and 0 bases at J, with 9 bases in the middle. CDR3 length equals 15 residues. The CDR3, as DNA: TGTGCCAGCAGCTTAGATCAGGGCAGCTCCTACGAGCAGTACTTC. Encoded protein: CASSLDQGSSYEQYF.

V is TRBV5-4 and J is TRBJ1-4; D gene uncertain. The CDR3 has 17 residues. Germline lookup yields CDR1 SGHNT and CDR2 YYREEE (reference sequence). Trimming removed 0 bases at V and 0 bases at J, with 12 bases between. This CDR3 is CASSLGMKPATNEKLFF. In DNA form, the CDR3 reads TGTGCCAGCAGCTTGGGGATGAAGCCGGCAACTAATGAAAAACTGTTTTTT.

This clone appeared a single time. The chain carries TRBV6-6 and TRBJ2-5; no firm D call. CDR1 is MNHNY and CDR2 is SVGAGI in the germline V gene (reference sequence). Deletions cut 0 bases from V and 0 bases from J, with 11 bases between. This CDR3 is built from 16 residues. This CDR3 reads CASSYSISADQETQYF. The CDR3 nucleotides read TGTGCCAGCAGTTACTCGATATCGGCCGACCAAGAGACCCAGTACTTC.

The chain links TRBV9 to TRBJ2-7; unclear D gene. V was cut by 0 bases and J by 6 bases, with 7 bases left in between. Germline CDR1 is SGDLS and CDR2 is YYNGEE. The CDR3 loop spans 12 amino acids. CDR3 sequence (DNA): TGTGCCAGCAGCGTAGGCGGCGCCGAGCAGTACTTC. Its protein product is CASSVGGAEQYF.

The chain has TRBV25-1 and TRBJ2-5, with D perhaps TRBD1 (6 bases). V lost 8 bases, J lost 2 bases, and 12 bases lay in between. The CDR3 extends over 13 amino acids. Germline CDR1 reads MGHDK; CDR2 reads SYGVNS. CDR3 sequence (DNA): TGTGCCAGCCTTAGGACAGAACAAGAGACCCAGTACTTC. This sequence encodes CASLRTEQETQYF. Full variable domain (outside the CDR3, taken from reference TRBV25-1 and TRBJ2-5): EADIYQTPRYLVIGTGKKITLECSQTMGHDKMYWYQQDPGMELHLIHYSYGVNSTEKGDLSSESTVSRIRTEHFPLTLESARPSHTSQYLCASLRTEQETQYFGPGTRLLVL.

In this sample, this clone turned up a few times. The same CDR3 is also encoded by other DNA sequences in this sample. This CDR3 reads CASSLRQGGETQYF. The CDR3 nucleotides are TGTGCCAGCAGCTTGAGACAGGGTGGAGAGACCCAGTACTTC. The chain joins TRBV5-6 to TRBJ2-5; 7 bases are shared with TRBD1. The V and J ends lost 1 base and 4 bases, in that order; junction bases with no gene match: 4. There are 14 residues in the CDR3. Germline V gene data show CDR1 as SGHDT and CDR2 as YYEEEE.

The V and J genes are TRBV10-1 and TRBJ2-1; D uncertain. CDR1 and CDR2 (germline): WNHNN, SYGVQD (reference sequence). V was cut by 10 bases and J by 1 base, with 11 bases left in between. The length of the CDR3 is 13 residues. As DNA, the CDR3 is TGCGCCACGGCGGCCGGTTCCTACAATGAGCAGTTCTTC. Translation: CATAAGSYNEQFF.

The V call is TRBV4-1, the J call TRBJ2-3, with 9 positions matching TRBD2. The V segment lost 3 bases and the J segment 6 bases; nucleotides outside the gene matches: 7. Germline-derived CDR1 and CDR2 are MGHRA and YSYEKL. The CDR3 runs 15 residues. The CDR3 protein is CASSQLAGTGDTQYF. The DNA for the CDR3 is TGCGCCAGCAGCCAGCTAGCGGGAACAGGGGATACGCAGTATTTT.